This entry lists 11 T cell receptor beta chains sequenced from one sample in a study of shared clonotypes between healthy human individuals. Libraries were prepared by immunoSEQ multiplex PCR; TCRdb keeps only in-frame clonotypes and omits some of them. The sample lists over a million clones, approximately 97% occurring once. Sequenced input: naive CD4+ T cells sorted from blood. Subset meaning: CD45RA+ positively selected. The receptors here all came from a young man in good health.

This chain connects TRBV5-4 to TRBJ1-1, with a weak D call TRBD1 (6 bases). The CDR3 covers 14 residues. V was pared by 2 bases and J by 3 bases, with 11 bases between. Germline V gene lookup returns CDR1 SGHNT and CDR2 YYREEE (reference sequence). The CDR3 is CASSFGRGDTEAFF. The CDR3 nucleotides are TGTGCCAGCAGCTTTGGCAGGGGTGACACTGAAGCTTTCTTT.

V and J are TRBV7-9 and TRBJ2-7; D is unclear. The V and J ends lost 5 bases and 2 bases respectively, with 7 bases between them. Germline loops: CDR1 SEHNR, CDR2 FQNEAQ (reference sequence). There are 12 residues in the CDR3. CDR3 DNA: TGTGCCAGCAGCACGGACGCCTACGAGCAGTACTTC. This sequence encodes CASSTDAYEQYF.

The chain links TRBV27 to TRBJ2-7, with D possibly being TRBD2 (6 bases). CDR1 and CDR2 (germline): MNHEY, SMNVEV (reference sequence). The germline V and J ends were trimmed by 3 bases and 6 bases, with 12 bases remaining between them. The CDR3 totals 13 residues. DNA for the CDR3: TGTGCCAGCAGTTTTAATGGGGGGTCCGAGCAGTACTTC. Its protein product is CASSFNGGSEQYF.

CDR3 coding DNA: TGTGCCAGCAGCTTAGAGCCGGGACAGGGAGCACAGCAGTACTTC. Protein sequence: CASSLEPGQGAQQYF. J is TRBJ2-7 and V is TRBV7-8, with 9 bases that match TRBD1. With 1 base clipped from V and 8 bases from J, the junction kept 9 bases outside the gene matches. CDR1 is SGHVS, CDR2 FQNEAQ, per germline. This CDR3 has 15 residues.

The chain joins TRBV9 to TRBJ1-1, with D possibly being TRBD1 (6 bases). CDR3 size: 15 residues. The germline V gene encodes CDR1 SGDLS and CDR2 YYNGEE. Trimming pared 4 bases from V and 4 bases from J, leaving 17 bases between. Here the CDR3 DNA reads TGTGCCAGCAGCACACAGGGATTGGGGGGCACTGAAGCTTTCTTT. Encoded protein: CASSTQGLGGTEAFF.

The CDR3 sequence is CASSLALTSAYEQYF. As DNA, the CDR3 is TGTGCCAGCAGCTTGGCGCTAACTTCTGCCTACGAGCAGTACTTC. The V and J genes are TRBV5-6 and TRBJ2-7; D is ambiguous. Germline V gene lookup returns CDR1 SGHDT and CDR2 YYEEEE. This CDR3 comprises 15 residues. V lost 0 bases, J lost 2 bases, and 12 bases lay in between.

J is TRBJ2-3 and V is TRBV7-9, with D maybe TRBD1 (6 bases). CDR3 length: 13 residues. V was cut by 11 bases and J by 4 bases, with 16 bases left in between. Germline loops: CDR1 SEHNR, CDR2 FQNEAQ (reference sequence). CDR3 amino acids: CASRTEPADTQYF. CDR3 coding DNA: TGTGCCTCCAGGACAGAACCGGCAGATACGCAGTATTTT. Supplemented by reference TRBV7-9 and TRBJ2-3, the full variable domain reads DTGVSQNPRHKITKRGQNVTFRCDPISEHNRLYWYRQTLGQGPEFLTYFQNEAQLEKSRLLSDRFSAERPKGSFSTLEIQRTEQGDSAMYLCASRTEPADTQYFGPGTRLTVL.

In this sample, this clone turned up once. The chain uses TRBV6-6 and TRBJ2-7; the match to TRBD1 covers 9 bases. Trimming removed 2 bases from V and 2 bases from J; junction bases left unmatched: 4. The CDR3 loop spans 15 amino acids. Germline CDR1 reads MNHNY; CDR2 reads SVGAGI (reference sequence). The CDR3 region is CASSYPGQGPYEQYF. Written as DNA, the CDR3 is TGTGCCAGCAGTTACCCGGGACAGGGACCCTACGAGCAGTACTTC.

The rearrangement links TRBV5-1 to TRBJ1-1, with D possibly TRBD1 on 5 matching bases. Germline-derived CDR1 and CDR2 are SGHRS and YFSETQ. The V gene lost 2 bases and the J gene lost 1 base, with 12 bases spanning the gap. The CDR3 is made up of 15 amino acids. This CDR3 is CASSLTGTQNTEAFF. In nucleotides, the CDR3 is TGCGCCAGCAGCTTAACCGGGACCCAGAACACTGAAGCTTTCTTT.

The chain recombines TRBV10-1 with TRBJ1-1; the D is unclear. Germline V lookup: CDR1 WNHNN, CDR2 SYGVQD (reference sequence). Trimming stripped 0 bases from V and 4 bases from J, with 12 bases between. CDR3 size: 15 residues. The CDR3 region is CASSESGRGGTEAFF. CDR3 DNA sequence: TGCGCCAGCAGTGAGTCGGGCCGGGGAGGCACTGAAGCTTTCTTT.

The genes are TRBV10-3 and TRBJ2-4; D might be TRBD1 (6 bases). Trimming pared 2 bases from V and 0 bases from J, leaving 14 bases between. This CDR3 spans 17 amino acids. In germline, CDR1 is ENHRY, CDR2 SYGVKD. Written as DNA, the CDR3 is TGTGCCATCAGTGAGCAGGGGATGGGCCTAGCCAAAAACATTCAGTACTTC. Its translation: CAISEQGMGLAKNIQYF.